This TCR beta chain was recovered during a study of cytomegalovirus exposure and HLA in healthy donors. The PCR contained 60 Vbeta and 13 Jbeta primers. The protocol was immunoSEQ multiplex PCR, while the TCRdb copy is restricted to in-frame clones and leaves out a portion. Among around 150,000 clones, about 70% were seen once, and the ten largest hold over 3%. This clone was detected only once. The V and J ends lost 1 base and 0 bases, in that order; junction bases with no gene match: 6. CDR1 SGHVS and CDR2 FNYEAQ come from the germline V gene. This CDR3 is built from 17 residues. Donors consisted of healthy bone marrow donors.

The clonotype originates from a man between 35 and 55 years old in good health and CMV-seronegative. The J gene is TRBJ1-3, the V gene TRBV7-6; 7 bases agree with TRBD1. Sequencing was performed on PBMCs. The DNA for the CDR3 is TGTGCCAGCAGCTTAGAGGGACAGAGCCTCTCTGGAAACACCATATATTTT. Protein product: CASSLEGQSLSGNTIYF.